This is a list of T cell receptor beta chains from one sample in a study of metastatic and nonmetastatic thyroid tumors. TCRdb reanalyzed the PCR reads via MiXCR. The sample lists about 13,000 clones, roughly 30% occurring once. Sequences were obtained from tumor tissue. The receptor set was obtained from a female donor with papillary thyroid cancer or a benign thyroid nodule (not recorded which). Some clones in this sample may be carry-over from other donors' samples. Both conserved end residues are part of each CDR3. A D gene is named only where the DNA matches it firmly. Clone sizes are given selectively: once, few, many, or a class where the clone is expanded.

v_call	d_call	clone_size	j_call	cdr3_nt	cdr3_aa
TRBV29-1	-	many	TRBJ2-1	TGCAGCGGGGAGAGCTACAATGAGCAGTTCTTC	CSGESYNEQFF
TRBV28	-	few	TRBJ2-3	TGTGCCAGCACGATACAGGTCACAGATACGCAGTATTTT	CASTIQVTDTQYF
TRBV5-6	-	many	TRBJ1-1	TGTGCCAGCAGCACCGGTGACCTTCACGCACCAAGTCCGATCGTAGCTTTCTTT	CASSTGDLHAPSPIVAFF
TRBV11-2	-	few	TRBJ2-1	TGTGCCAGCAGCTTACGGCCCGTGGCTCACTCCTACAATGAGCAGTTCTTC	CASSLRPVAHSYNEQFF
TRBV28	TRBD1	-	TRBJ1-2	TGTGCCAGCAGTGTACAGGGGATTGGCTACACCTTC	CASSVQGIGYTF
TRBV3-1	-	-	TRBJ2-7	TGTGCCAGCAGCCCGTACGGACGGAAGTCCTACGAGCAGTACTTC	CASSPYGRKSYEQYF
TRBV20-1	TRBD2	-	TRBJ2-3	TGCGGTGCTGACGATATAGTGGGAGGGAATACAGATACGCAGTATTTT	CGADDIVGGNTDTQYF
TRBV6-1	-	-	TRBJ2-7	TGTGCCAGCAGTATTAGCGAGTCCTACGAGCAGTACTTC	CASSISESYEQYF
TRBV20-1	-	-	TRBJ1-2	TGCAGTGCCAGCTCCGGGTCACTAACGGACTATGGCTACACCTTC	CSASSGSLTDYGYTF
TRBV6-1	-	many	TRBJ1-6	TGTGCCAGCATTCCTGAACGGACTTCACCCCTCCACTTT	CASIPERTSPLHF
TRBV28	-	-	TRBJ1-5	TGTGCCAGCACCAATCCCCGGGGGGCTCAGCCCCAGCATTTT	CASTNPRGAQPQHF
TRBV25-1	TRBD1	-	TRBJ1-2	TGTGCCAGCAGGGAAGAGGGACAGGGTCAGGGCTACACCTTC	CASREEGQGQGYTF
TRBV20-1	TRBD2	medium-sized	TRBJ2-3	TGCAGTGCTAGAGAGGGACTAGCGGGGGACACAGATACGCAGTATTTT	CSAREGLAGDTDTQYF
TRBV11-3	-	-	TRBJ2-7	TGTGCCAGCAGCTTAGAGGGCTACGAGCAGTACTTC	CASSLEGYEQYF
TRBV5-6	-	many	TRBJ1-5	TGTGCCAGCAGCTTACAGATGGGGGATAGCAATCAGCCCCAGCATTTT	CASSLQMGDSNQPQHF
TRBV18	-	-	TRBJ1-1	TGTGCCAGCTCACCACAAAGCGGTCGGAACACTGAAGCTTTCTTT	CASSPQSGRNTEAFF
TRBV7-2	-	medium-sized	TRBJ1-5	TGTGCCAGCAGCGACGGTAGCAATCAGCCCCAGCATTTT	CASSDGSNQPQHF
TRBV6-4	TRBD2	medium-sized	TRBJ2-3	TGTGCCAGCAGTGAGTCTAGCGGGGGCACAGATACGCAGTATTTT	CASSESSGGTDTQYF